Reported below is one T cell receptor (beta chain). This sample was taken from a study of blood T cell repertoires in COVID-19. Study overall: COVID-19 samples from acute and convalescent phases originated in the United States, Italy and Spain. Sample material is recorded as cDNA or gDNA derived from T cells, B-cell-depleted T cells, or PBMCs.

In germline, CDR1 is LNHDA, CDR2 SQIVND (reference sequence). V lost 6 bases to trimming and J lost 0 bases, with 12 bases between them. The CDR3 is made up of 15 amino acids. In the source study's methods: Quantification of nucleated cells was approximated via reference gene primer amplification. Using immunoSEQ multiplex PCR, the repertoire was profiled, and TCRdb retains in-frame clones only, with some absent. D and trimming come from the DNA, and the V and J calls and clone size come from that table. Among some 150,000 clones listed, about 89% were seen once. The receptor comes from a man aged 45-65 years with active COVID-19. V gene TRBV19 combines with J gene TRBJ1-3; tentatively, D is TRBD1 (6 bases). The specimen sequenced was peripheral blood. CDR3 in amino acids: CASRRQVFSGNTIYF. The DNA of the CDR3 is TGTGCCAGTAGGAGACAGGTCTTCTCTGGAAACACCATATATTTT.